This T cell receptor beta chain was obtained from a study of kidney transplant recipient with SARS-CoV-2 infection (dated by TCRdb to the early 2020s). At least ten counts were recorded for this clonotype. The specificity of this receptor is unknown. Base qualities are not at hand, and no much larger clone is one base apart. According to the study, the label for this sample's time point signals: pre-pandemic baseline sample and day 111 after first positive SARS-CoV-2 test. Sequencing took place on an Illumina MiSeq. Profiling of the peripheral T cell repertoire was carried out for human TCRbeta genes. The paper's processing steps were these. Beta-binomial modelling was applied to test for differential clonotype abundance so that variability over time was accounted for. Expanded clonotypes were screened against the ImmuneCODE reference database of SARS-CoV-2-associated TCRs and mapped to viral genome regions. Additional repertoire analyses were carried out for TRBV gene usage, CDR3 length, CDR3 amino acid overlap between time points, clonotype abundance distributions and Jaccard similarity. The raw public data were reprocessed by TCRdb itself: fastp quality trimming at Q25, MiXCR clonotype calling, in-frame beta chains only. Each entry merges the rows of one CDR3 protein and shows their most common DNA and genes. TCRdb, not the authors, supplied the V and J calls. The sample includes approximately 250,000 distinct CDR3 sequences, with 29% observed a single time. Clones ranked in the top ten supply less than 8.5% of the sample.

The CDR3 sequence holds 15 residues, the cysteine and phenylalanine included. Here the CDR3 DNA is all that survives: 45 bases in frame from base 1. V is shortened by 3 bases, J by 1 base, and the region joining them spans 12 bases. CDR1 PRHDT and CDR2 FYEKMQ were looked up in the germline V gene (reference sequence). The chain couples TRBV13 to TRBJ1-1, with TRBD1 as a weak D call on 5 bases. Sample: a blood sample, taken at baseline and on day 111 from a kidney transplant recipient. This receptor was taken from a young adult male patient who had COVID-19 and was a kidney transplant recipient. In transplant recipients, some T cells may be of donor rather than host origin. The CDR3 region has the sequence CASSFSQEKNTEAFF. The nucleotide sequence reads TGTGCCAGCAGCTTTTCACAGGAAAAGAACACTGAAGCTTTCTTT.